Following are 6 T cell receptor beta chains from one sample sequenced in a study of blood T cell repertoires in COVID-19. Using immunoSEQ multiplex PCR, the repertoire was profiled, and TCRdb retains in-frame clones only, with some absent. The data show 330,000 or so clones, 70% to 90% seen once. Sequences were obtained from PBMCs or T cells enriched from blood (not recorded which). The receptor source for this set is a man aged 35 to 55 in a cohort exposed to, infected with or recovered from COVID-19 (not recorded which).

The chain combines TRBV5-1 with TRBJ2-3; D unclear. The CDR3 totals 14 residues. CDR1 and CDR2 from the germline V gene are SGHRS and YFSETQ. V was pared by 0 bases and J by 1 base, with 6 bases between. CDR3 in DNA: TGCGCCAGCAGCTTGGTTCGGGGCACAGATACGCAGTATTTT. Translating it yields CASSLVRGTDTQYF.

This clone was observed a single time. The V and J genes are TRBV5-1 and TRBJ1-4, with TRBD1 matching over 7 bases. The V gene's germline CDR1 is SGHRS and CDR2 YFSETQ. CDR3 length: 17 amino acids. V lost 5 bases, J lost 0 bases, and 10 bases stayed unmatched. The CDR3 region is CASSQGEAGPTNEKLFF. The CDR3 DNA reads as TGCGCCAGCAGTCAGGGGGAGGCGGGCCCAACTAATGAAAAACTGTTTTTT.

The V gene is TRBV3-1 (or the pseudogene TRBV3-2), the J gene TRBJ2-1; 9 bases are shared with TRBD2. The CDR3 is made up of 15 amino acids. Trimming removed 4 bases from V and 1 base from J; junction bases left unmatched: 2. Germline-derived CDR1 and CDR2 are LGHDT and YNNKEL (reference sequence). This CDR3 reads CASSLAGDSYNEQFF. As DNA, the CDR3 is TGTGCCAGCAGCCTAGCGGGAGATTCCTACAATGAGCAGTTCTTC.

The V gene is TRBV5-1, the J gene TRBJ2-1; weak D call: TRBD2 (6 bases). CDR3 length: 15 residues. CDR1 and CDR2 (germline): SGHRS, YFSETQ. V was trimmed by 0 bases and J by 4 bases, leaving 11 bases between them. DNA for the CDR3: TGCGCCAGCAGCTTGGCCCCGGGACTTTACAATGAGCAGTTCTTC. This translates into CASSLAPGLYNEQFF.

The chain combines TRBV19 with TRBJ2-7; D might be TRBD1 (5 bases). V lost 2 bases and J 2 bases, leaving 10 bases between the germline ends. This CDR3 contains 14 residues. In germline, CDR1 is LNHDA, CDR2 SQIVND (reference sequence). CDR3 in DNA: TGTGCCAGTAGTATAAGTGCAGGGACCTACGAGCAGTACTTC. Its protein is CASSISAGTYEQYF.

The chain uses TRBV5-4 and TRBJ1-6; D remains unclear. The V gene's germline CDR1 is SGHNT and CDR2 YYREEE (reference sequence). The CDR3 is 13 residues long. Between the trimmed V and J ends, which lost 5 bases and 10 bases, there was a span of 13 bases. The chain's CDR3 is CASSPEVRSPLHF. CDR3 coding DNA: TGTGCCAGCAGTCCCGAGGTTCGATCACCCCTCCACTTT. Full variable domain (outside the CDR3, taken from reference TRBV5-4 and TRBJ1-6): ETGVTQSPTHLIKTRGQQVTLRCSSQSGHNTVSWYQQALGQGPQFIFQYYREEENGRGNFPPRFSGLQFPNYSSELNVNALELDDSALYLCASSPEVRSPLHFGNGTRLTVT.